This T cell receptor (beta chain) originates from a study of blood T cell repertoires in COVID-19. This clone has more than one count but fewer than ten. Only in-frame clones appear in the TCRdb table, and some are missing; sequencing was by immunoSEQ multiplex PCR. This sample yields some 180,000 clones, of which almost 85% are seen a single time; less than 3.5% belongs to the top ten. CDR1 and CDR2 from the germline V gene are MNHNY and SVGAGI (reference sequence). The CDR3 is 16 residues long. Deletions cut 2 bases from V and 6 bases from J, with 16 bases between. This chain links TRBV6-6 with TRBJ1-4; D remains ambiguous. The TCR comes from a woman aged 80 or older with COVID-19, enrolled during active disease. Sample: peripheral blood. CDR3 sequence: CASSYAPAREDEKLFF. CDR3 in DNA: TGTGCCAGCAGTTACGCCCCCGCCCGGGAGGATGAAAAACTGTTTTTT.